The 20 T cell receptor beta chains in this list originate from one sample, sequenced in a study of OX40 agonist ivuxolimab in advanced cancers. Repertoires were generated with immunoSEQ multiplex PCR, while TCRdb's copy carries only in-frame clones and drops some. The sample records roughly 34,000 clones, around 90% being singletons. Sequencing used CD4+ or CD8+ T cells sorted from blood, obtained in a trial of the OX40 agonist ivuxolimab. All receptors derive from an adult with an advanced solid tumor such as melanoma, head and neck, liver or kidney cancer.

This chain links TRBV6-1 with TRBJ1-6; D may be TRBD1 (5 bases). This CDR3 contains 14 residues. Germline CDR1 MNHNS, CDR2 SASEGT. Trimming removed 7 bases at V and 12 bases at J, with 19 bases between. This CDR3 is CASTTTVHHQPLHF. Written as DNA, the CDR3 is TGTGCCAGCACAACGACAGTCCACCACCAACCCCTCCACTTT.

V is TRBV19 and J is TRBJ1-2; D is undetermined. The V gene lost 5 bases and the J gene lost 8 bases, with 12 bases spanning the gap. The CDR3 is 12 residues long. From germline, CDR1 is LNHDA and CDR2 SQIVND (reference sequence). CDR3 loop: CASSLSLGGYTF. CDR3 DNA sequence: TGTGCCAGTAGTCTTTCCTTAGGAGGCTACACCTTC.

J is TRBJ2-1 and V is TRBV7-9; D could derive from TRBD1 or TRBD2 (5 bases each). Germline V gene data show CDR1 as SEHNR and CDR2 as FQNEAQ (reference sequence). Between the trimmed V and J ends, which lost 0 bases and 7 bases, there was a span of 19 bases. The CDR3 totals 17 residues. The CDR3 sequence: CASSLAGSVPWGNEQFF. In nucleotides, the CDR3 is TGTGCCAGCAGCTTAGCGGGATCGGTTCCGTGGGGGAATGAGCAGTTCTTC.

This chain uses TRBV28 with TRBJ1-5; 7 positions agree with TRBD1. The germline gives CDR1 MDHEN, CDR2 SYDVKM. The CDR3 is made up of 17 amino acids. V shed 5 bases and J 0 bases; nucleotides not matched to a gene: 10. Here the CDR3 DNA reads TGTGCCAGCAGTGCCCCCGCAGGGGGGGTTAGCAATCAGCCCCAGCATTTT. Encoded protein: CASSAPAGGVSNQPQHF.

This clone has a single count. The chain joins TRBV7-3 to TRBJ1-1; unclear D gene. The V end was cut by 4 bases, the J end by 0 bases, with 6 bases between. The CDR3 spans 13 residues. Germline-derived CDR1 and CDR2 are SGHTA and FQGTGA. The CDR3 here is CASSSTLNTEAFF. Written as DNA, the CDR3 is TGTGCCAGCAGCTCCACATTGAACACTGAAGCTTTCTTT.

The chain has TRBV2 and TRBJ1-1; D possibly corresponds to TRBD1 (5 bases). V lost 8 bases and J lost 5, with 12 bases in between. This CDR3 has 12 amino acids. CDR1 and CDR2 (germline): SNHLY, FYNNEI. The DNA of the CDR3 is TGTGCCAGCGAAGGGACGCAGACTGAAGCTTTCTTT. This gives the protein CASEGTQTEAFF.

V and J are TRBV7-9 and TRBJ2-5, with TRBD2 as a possible D gene (7 bases). Germline V gives CDR1 SEHNR, CDR2 FQNEAQ (reference sequence). The CDR3 has 15 amino acids. The V and J ends lost 5 bases and 5 bases respectively, with 18 bases between them. CDR3 in DNA: TGTGCCAGCAGCCCCGGGGAGGGGGGCAGGGAGACCCAGTACTTC. Its translation is CASSPGEGGRETQYF.

The chain recombines TRBV7-2 with TRBJ2-3, with 7 bases aligning to TRBD2. The CDR3 covers 16 residues. J gave up 4 bases and V 5 bases, and 12 bases lay outside the gene matches. Germline loops: CDR1 SGHTA, CDR2 FQGNSA. CDR3 amino acids: CASSLTGLTSADTQYF. The CDR3 DNA reads as TGTGCCAGCAGCCTCACTGGCCTTACTAGCGCAGATACGCAGTATTTT.

The genes are TRBV11-1 and TRBJ1-2; 10 bases are shared with TRBD1. The CDR3 runs to 14 residues. The germline V gene has CDR1 SGHAT and CDR2 FQDESV (reference sequence). With V trimmed by 3 bases and J by 4 bases, 2 bases remained unmatched. The CDR3 nucleotides read TGTGCCAGCAGCTTCGGGACAGGGGCCTATGGCTACACCTTC. Translating it yields CASSFGTGAYGYTF.

This clone is a singleton in its sample. V gene TRBV6-1 combines with J gene TRBJ2-5, with D tentatively TRBD2 (5 bases). Between the trimmed V and J ends, which lost 5 bases and 5 bases, there was a span of 15 bases. Germline CDR1 MNHNS, CDR2 SASEGT. CDR3 length equals 14 residues. The CDR3 nucleotides are TGTGCCAGCAGTCCCGGACTCAAGCGGGAGACCCAGTACTTC. Protein product: CASSPGLKRETQYF.

This sequence joins TRBV4-2 and TRBJ1-5; 11 positions agree with TRBD1. Losses at the gene ends were 2 bases for V and 8 bases for J; bases not matched to a gene: 8. CDR3 length: 16 amino acids. In germline, CDR1 is LGHNA, CDR2 YNFKEQ. For the CDR3, the DNA is TGTGCCAGCAGCCAAAATGGACAGGGGGCGGGCGAGCCCCAGCATTTT. It is translated as CASSQNGQGAGEPQHF.

The chain recombines TRBV2 with TRBJ2-7; 9 nucleotides agree with TRBD2. V shed 6 bases and J 3 bases; nucleotides not matched to a gene: 18. The CDR3 sequence is 18 residues long. Germline V gives CDR1 SNHLY, CDR2 FYNNEI. CDR3 sequence reads: CASRQSGPASGVYYEQYF. Here the CDR3 DNA reads TGTGCCAGCAGACAGAGCGGGCCGGCTAGCGGGGTTTACTACGAGCAGTACTTC.

The gene calls are TRBV28 and TRBJ1-5, with 10 bases aligning to TRBD1. This CDR3 region has 19 residues. V was clipped by 5 bases and J by 4 bases; unmatched bases: 17. Germline-derived CDR1 and CDR2 are MDHEN and SYDVKM. CDR3 region: CASSPTQTRTGGWNQPQHF. DNA of the CDR3: TGTGCCAGCAGTCCAACCCAGACGAGGACAGGGGGTTGGAATCAGCCCCAGCATTTT.

The chain combines TRBV10-2 with TRBJ1-3; 9 bases match TRBD1. Germline V CDR1 and CDR2: WSHSY, SAAADI. V trimming: 6 bases; J trimming: 4 bases; junction bases outside the gene matches: 7. This CDR3 is 15 amino acids long. In nucleotides, the CDR3 is TGCGCCAGCAGAGAACCGGGACAGGGAGGAAACACCATATATTTT. This translates into CASREPGQGGNTIYF.

Only a few counts were recorded for this clone. This chain joins TRBV11-2 and TRBJ2-7, with D possibly TRBD1 on 6 matching bases. This CDR3 region has 13 residues. Trimming pared 2 bases from V and 3 bases from J, leaving 8 bases between. Germline values: CDR1 SGHAT, CDR2 FQNNGV. In nucleotides, the CDR3 is TGTGCCAGCAGCTTAAAACAGGGCTACGAGCAGTACTTC. As protein: CASSLKQGYEQYF.

The chain combines TRBV7-9 with TRBJ2-1; 11 bases are a match to TRBD2. CDR1 SEHNR and CDR2 FQNEAQ come from the germline V gene (reference sequence). This CDR3 is built from 13 residues. Trimming took 6 bases from V and 5 from J; bases not matched to a gene: 0. The chain's CDR3 is CASRLAGDNEQFF. As DNA, the CDR3 is TGTGCCAGCAGACTAGCGGGAGACAATGAGCAGTTCTTC.

This clone has a single count. The chain couples TRBV6-1 to TRBJ2-3; 13 bases agree with TRBD2. V shed 3 bases and J 0 bases; nucleotides not matched to a gene: 6. The CDR3 consists of 18 residues. Germline-derived CDR1 and CDR2 are MNHNS and SASEGT. CDR3 in DNA: TGTGCCAGCAGTGACGATGGGACTAGCGGGGTAAGCACAGATACGCAGTATTTT. The encoded protein is CASSDDGTSGVSTDTQYF.

The rearrangement uses TRBV6-5 and TRBJ2-3; possible D gene TRBD2, 5 bases. Germline lookup yields CDR1 MNHEY and CDR2 SVGAGI. This CDR3 region has 13 residues. Trimming took off 6 bases at V and 0 bases at J, with 7 bases between the two ends. CDR3 region: CASRRVSTDTQYF. The CDR3 DNA reads TGTGCCAGCAGGAGGGTGAGCACAGATACGCAGTATTTT.

This CDR3 is CASSPTGYTEAFF. The DNA of the CDR3 is TGTGCCAGCTCACCGACAGGGTACACTGAAGCTTTCTTT. The gene calls are TRBV18 and TRBJ1-1, with TRBD1 matching 7 bases. The CDR3 length is 13 residues. Unmatched junction bases numbered 1, after V lost 3 bases and J lost 3 bases. The V gene's germline CDR1 is KGHSH and CDR2 LQKENI.

The CDR3 nucleotides are TGTGCCAGCAAGAGGACAGGCTGGGGAAAGGACTATGGCTACACCTTC. It encodes CASKRTGWGKDYGYTF. The rearrangement links TRBV11-2 to TRBJ1-2; TRBD1 agrees at 7 bases. Trimming took 7 bases from V and 3 from J; bases not matched to a gene: 14. The CDR3 spans 16 residues. CDR1 and CDR2 (germline): SGHAT, FQNNGV.